This passage covers 21 T cell receptor beta chains from one sample sequenced in a study of CD8 T cells in ankylosing spondylitis (dated by TCRdb to about 2017). Receptor amplification or capture employed 5' RACE. Sequenced on an Illumina HiSeq 2500. TCRdb redid the processing of the public reads, applying fastp at Q25 and MiXCR, and retained in-frame beta chains. Duplicate CDR3 protein sequences are folded into a single record with the most common DNA and genes. This sample holds 300,000 to 400,000 distinct CDR3 sequences; approximately 22% were observed only once. The biggest ten clones account for around 13% of the sample. The sequencing input was blood, either unsorted or a sorted T cell fraction (not recorded which). The receptors shown here come from a male donor with ankylosing spondylitis or in good health (not recorded which).

This clonotype was recorded a few times. The chain uses TRBV12-3 or TRBV12-4 and TRBJ2-1, with 7 bases lining up with TRBD1. This CDR3 has 14 residues. V trimming: 8 bases; J trimming: 3 bases; junction bases outside the gene matches: 7. In DNA, the CDR3 is TGTGCCAGCTCGCACGGGACAGTCTACAATGAGCAGTTCTTC. This encodes CASSHGTVYNEQFF.

CDR3 sequence (DNA): TGTGCCTGGAGTGTTACAGAGCTAGGGTACGAGCAGTACTTC. This sequence encodes CAWSVTELGYEQYF. The rearrangement links TRBV30 to TRBJ2-7; no clear D gene. Germline CDR1 reads GTSNPN; CDR2 reads SVGIG (reference sequence). This CDR3 spans 14 amino acids. Trimming stripped 0 bases from V and 4 bases from J, with 13 bases between.

The rearrangement uses TRBV4-2 and TRBJ2-7, with D perhaps matching TRBD2 (5 bases). V lost 0 bases and J 2 bases, leaving 11 bases between the germline ends. The CDR3 has 15 amino acids. Germline CDR1 and CDR2: LGHNA and YNFKEQ. CDR3 sequence: CASSQEASGPYEQYF. DNA for the CDR3: TGTGCCAGCAGCCAAGAAGCAAGCGGTCCCTACGAGCAGTACTTC.

This clonotype was counted a few times. This chain joins TRBV6-1 and TRBJ2-7; 8 bases are a match to TRBD1. Per the germline V gene, CDR1 is MNHNS and CDR2 is SASEGT. This CDR3 contains 17 residues. Unmatched junction bases numbered 16, after V lost 5 bases and J lost 4 bases. The CDR3 coding sequence is TGTGCCAGCAGTCCGGGGAGTGGACAGGGCCTTATGTACGAGCAGTACTTC. Residues: CASSPGSGQGLMYEQYF.

This clonotype was observed a few times. The chain carries TRBV7-8 and TRBJ2-1, with 7 positions matching TRBD1. CDR3 size: 16 residues. Looked up from germline, CDR1 is SGHVS and CDR2 is FQNEAQ. V was clipped by 3 bases and J by 5 bases; unmatched bases: 10. CDR3: CASSLTGPQINNEQFF. The CDR3 DNA is TGTGCCAGCAGCTTGACAGGGCCCCAGATAAACAATGAGCAGTTCTTC.

This clonotype has more than one count but fewer than ten. The V call is TRBV6-1, the J call TRBJ2-3; D gene unclear. V was clipped by 3 bases and J by 4 bases, with 8 bases between them. CDR3 length: 13 residues. Germline V gene sequence: CDR1 MNHNS, CDR2 SASEGT. Here the CDR3 reads CASSDGRADTQYF. CDR3 in DNA: TGTGCCAGCAGTGACGGACGAGCAGATACGCAGTATTTT.

Only a few counts were recorded for this clonotype. This sequence joins TRBV12-3 or TRBV12-4 and TRBJ2-1; 9 nucleotides line up with TRBD2. The V and J ends lost 5 bases and 9 bases, in that order; junction bases with no gene match: 8. CDR3 size: 14 residues. CDR3 sequence: CASSPGGLAAEQFF. CDR3 in DNA: TGTGCCAGCAGTCCAGGGGGACTAGCAGCTGAGCAGTTCTTC.

This clonotype has only a few counts. The DNA for the CDR3 is TGTGCCAGCAGCCCGGGGGGGGCGCGAGGCTACACCTTC. Its protein is CASSPGGARGYTF. The gene calls are TRBV12-3 or TRBV12-4 and TRBJ1-2; possible D gene TRBD1, 6 bases. The CDR3 sequence is 13 residues long. Trimming removed 6 bases at V and 8 bases at J, with 16 bases between.

In its sample, this clonotype was seen many times. This sequence joins TRBV4-1 and TRBJ2-1; 8 bases map to TRBD2. The CDR3 extends over 15 amino acids. CDR1 MGHRA and CDR2 YSYEKL come from the germline V gene. Germline trimming cut 4 bases from V and 9 bases from J; bases unmatched to any gene: 11. DNA for the CDR3: TGCGCCAGCAGCCCCTCCGGGACTAGTGTTAGTGAGCAGTTCTTC. Residues: CASSPSGTSVSEQFF.

The chain has TRBV7-9 and TRBJ1-1, with D uncertain. V was clipped by 2 bases and J by 3 bases, with 10 bases between them. CDR3 size: 14 residues. Germline V gives CDR1 SEHNR, CDR2 FQNEAQ (reference sequence). In DNA form, the CDR3 reads TGTGCCAGCAGCTTACCCCCAATAGACACTGAAGCTTTCTTT. Amino acid sequence: CASSLPPIDTEAFF.

In its sample, this clonotype was seen a few times. The rearrangement uses TRBV29-1 and TRBJ2-1, with unresolved D. Germline V gene data show CDR1 as SQVTM and CDR2 as ANQGSEA. CDR3 length: 13 amino acids. With 4 bases removed from V and 0 bases from J, the gap between germline ends came to 7 bases. CDR3 DNA sequence: TGCAGCGTTGTGGGGAACTCCTACAATGAGCAGTTCTTC. Encoded protein: CSVVGNSYNEQFF.

V is TRBV7-9 and J is TRBJ2-7; possible D gene TRBD2, 6 bases. The V end was cut by 5 bases, the J end by 4 bases, with 15 bases between. This CDR3 is 14 amino acids long. The V gene's germline CDR1 is SEHNR and CDR2 FQNEAQ (reference sequence). The CDR3 is CASSGAGRPYEQYF. The CDR3 DNA reads as TGTGCCAGCAGCGGTGCGGGACGGCCTTACGAGCAGTACTTC.

The rearrangement links TRBV7-8 to TRBJ2-1; D ambiguous. V lost 1 base, J lost 5 bases, and 6 bases lay in between. CDR1 and CDR2 from the germline V gene are SGHVS and FQNEAQ. The CDR3 consists of 13 residues. CDR3 loop: CASSLEEDNEQFF. CDR3 sequence (DNA): TGTGCCAGCAGCTTAGAAGAGGACAATGAGCAGTTCTTC.

The chain is built from TRBV6-1 and TRBJ2-1; D is unclear. V dropped 4 bases and J dropped 3 bases, with 4 bases sitting between them. The CDR3 has 12 residues. The V gene's germline CDR1 is MNHNS and CDR2 SASEGT. DNA of the CDR3: TGTGCCAGCAGTGGTCTCTACAATGAGCAGTTCTTC. Translating it yields CASSGLYNEQFF.

This clonotype was observed many times. The chain couples TRBV11-2 to TRBJ2-1, with 7 bases identical to TRBD1. CDR1 and CDR2 from the germline V gene are SGHAT and FQNNGV. This CDR3 has 14 residues. With V trimmed by 5 bases and J by 2 bases, 3 bases remained unmatched. DNA of the CDR3: TGTGCCAGCAGCCCTGGACAGGCCTACAATGAGCAGTTCTTC. This translates into CASSPGQAYNEQFF.

J is TRBJ2-7 and V is TRBV4-1; 7 bases agree with TRBD1. CDR1 MGHRA and CDR2 YSYEKL come from the germline V gene. The CDR3 runs 15 residues. V shed 2 bases and J 2 bases; nucleotides not matched to a gene: 6. The DNA for the CDR3 is TGCGCCAGCAGCCAACTACAGGGGATCCCCTACGAGCAGTACTTC. Amino acids: CASSQLQGIPYEQYF.

The gene calls are TRBV5-6 and TRBJ2-7, with 8 bases matching TRBD2. With V trimmed by 1 base and J by 6 bases, 15 bases remained unmatched. This CDR3 is built from 17 residues. Germline V gene lookup returns CDR1 SGHDT and CDR2 YYEEEE. The CDR3 here is CASSLRTSGITVREQYF. Written as DNA, the CDR3 is TGTGCCAGCAGCTTGCGCACTAGCGGAATTACGGTCCGCGAGCAGTACTTC.

This clonotype was counted between two and nine times. The chain has TRBV11-2 and TRBJ2-3; TRBD2 matches 7 bases. Germline CDR1 is SGHAT and CDR2 is FQNNGV. J gave up 6 bases and V 3 bases, and 12 bases lay outside the gene matches. The CDR3 contains 16 residues. CDR3 in amino acids: CASSFLSGVRADTQYF. The CDR3 nucleotides read TGTGCCAGCAGCTTTCTAAGCGGGGTGAGGGCGGATACGCAGTATTTT.

The chain has TRBV7-9 and TRBJ2-7; no reliable D call. Germline CDR1 is SEHNR and CDR2 is FQNEAQ (reference sequence). The V gene lost 5 bases and the J gene lost 4 bases, with 9 bases spanning the gap. The CDR3 is 12 residues long. CDR3: CASSAVGYEQYF. The CDR3 region has the DNA TGTGCCAGCAGCGCTGTCGGATACGAGCAGTACTTC.

The DNA of the CDR3 is TGTGCCAGCAGCCAGACACTGAGCGCTAACTATGGCTACACCTTC. Translation: CASSQTLSANYGYTF. The chain carries TRBV3-1 and TRBJ1-2; D remains ambiguous. CDR1 and CDR2 from the germline V gene are LGHDT and YNNKEL (reference sequence). Deletions cut 3 bases from V and 0 bases from J, with 11 bases between. CDR3 length equals 15 residues.

The chain carries TRBV4-1 and TRBJ2-1; D is ambiguous. CDR1 is MGHRA and CDR2 is YSYEKL in the germline V gene. The germline V and J ends were trimmed by 0 bases and 5 bases, with 5 bases remaining between them. This CDR3 has 13 residues. The CDR3 region is CASSQDHNNEQFF. Written as DNA, the CDR3 is TGCGCCAGCAGCCAAGACCATAACAATGAGCAGTTCTTC.